The T cell receptor beta chain under discussion was sequenced for a study of T cells in Graves' hyperthyroidism and ophthalmopathy. Points from the study as a whole: Ophthalmopathy was model-predicted a median roughly 6.2 months pre-onset.

Regions amplified from RNA transcripts were the TCR beta CDR3 regions. The TCR CDR3 first-round RT-PCR relied on the HTBI primer set. TCRdb passed the multiplex PCR reads through MiXCR, listing each CDR3 protein once. The sample yields about 420,000 distinct CDR3 sequences, more than 15% seen once. V dropped 3 bases and J dropped 1; count of bases not matched to a gene: 2. CDR1 is DFQATT and CDR2 is SNEGSKA in the germline V gene (reference sequence). The CDR3 contains 14 residues. This clonotype was seen ten or more times. The target antigen is unknown. Patients were aged 18 to 65, had disease duration under 2 months, and had newly diagnosed hyperthyroidism.

V is TRBV20-1 and J is TRBJ1-2; 10 positions match TRBD1. Sequences were obtained from blood. The receptor was derived from a young woman with Graves' hyperthyroidism. CDR3 residues: CSARGQGFNYGYTF. The CDR3 DNA sequence: TGCAGTGCTAGGGGACAGGGGTTTAACTATGGCTACACCTTC.